What follows are 2 T cell receptor beta chains derived from one specimen sequenced in a study of OX40 agonist ivuxolimab in advanced cancers. Here immunoSEQ multiplex PCR was the method, and the copy in TCRdb shows in-frame clones only, minus some. The sample shows over 65,000 clones, approximately 90% of them seen only once. This sample comprised CD4+ or CD8+ T cells sorted from blood, obtained in a trial of the OX40 agonist ivuxolimab. The receptor source for this set is an adult with an advanced solid tumor such as melanoma, head and neck, liver or kidney cancer.

This chain uses TRBV6-5 with TRBJ1-2, with no clear D. The V end was cut by 0 bases, the J end by 0 bases, with 11 bases between. This CDR3 contains 16 residues. The germline CDR1 and CDR2 sequences are MNHEY and SVGAGI. The CDR3 DNA sequence: TGTGCCAGCAGTTACTCGAGAGACACTACTAACTATGGCTACACCTTC. Translated: CASSYSRDTTNYGYTF.

CDR3 in DNA: TGTGCCAGCAGCCGAGGGACAGCTCGGGAAAAACTGTTTTTT. Protein product: CASSRGTAREKLFF. The gene calls are TRBV7-2 and TRBJ1-4, with TRBD1 matching 7 bases. Germline V gene data show CDR1 as SGHTA and CDR2 as FQGNSA. CDR3 length equals 14 residues. V dropped 5 bases and J dropped 8; count of bases not matched to a gene: 8.